Described below is a single T cell receptor (beta chain) sequence and its context. Antigen specificity is unknown. This sample stems from a study of CD8+CD57+ T cells in acquired aplastic anemia. About the study: The average for DNA from sorted CD4+ and CD8+ cells was about 2.9 ug.

Genomic DNA constituted the template upon which TCR beta VDJ and CDR3 profiling was performed. MiXCR was run by TCRdb on the reads, yielding one entry per CDR3 protein. The repertoire holds approximately 270,000 distinct CDR3 sequences, with 55% to 65% as singletons. Germline V CDR1 and CDR2: WNHNN, SYGVQD (reference sequence). Deletions cut 2 bases from V and 3 bases from J, with 19 bases between. CDR3 length: 17 residues. General observations from the study: The number of CD8+ CDR3 sequences shared by patients and controls was twenty-nine. Patient and control CD8+ Simpson's diversity was not significantly different.

This clonotype was sampled from a human donor with severe aplastic anemia or a healthy control (not recorded which). Sequencing used sorted CD4+, CD8+, or CD8+CD57+ T cells (not recorded which) from PBMCs. The V gene is TRBV10-1, the J gene TRBJ1-2, with a tentative D call TRBD1 (6 bases). CDR3 amino acids: CASSEEEGGISDYGYTF. CDR3 nucleotides: TGCGCCAGCAGTGAGGAGGAGGGGGGGATATCCGACTATGGCTACACCTTC.